This TCR beta chain was captured by sequencing in a study of human T cells and chemical hapten exposure. The table lists this clonotype with a few counts. TCRdb re-derived calls from the RACE reads in MiXCR, one entry per CDR3 protein. Of tens of thousands of distinct CDR3 sequences listed, 12% are singletons. The time point here: pre-sensitization, week 0. Treatment here: therapeutic diphenylcyclopropenone sensitization with weekly scalp DPC. The authors extracted total RNA from unfractionated whole blood. CDR3 length: 14 residues. J lost 7 bases, V lost 4 bases, and 5 bases had no gene match. The germline CDR1 and CDR2 sequences are MDHEN and SYDVKM.

The TCR was taken from a woman aged 40 to 50 with alopecia areata. Some clones in this sample may be carry-over from other donors' samples. The J gene is TRBJ2-7, the V gene TRBV28; 12 bases agree with TRBD2. This specimen was whole blood, taken in connection with sensitization to the hapten diphenylcyclopropenone (DPC). CDR3 coding DNA: TGTGCCAGCAGTTCAGGACTAGCGGGATGGGAGCAGTACTTC. Amino acid sequence: CASSSGLAGWEQYF.